These 9 T cell receptor beta chains were sequenced from one sample in a study of early stage breast cancer tumors. Repertoires were generated with immunoSEQ multiplex PCR, while TCRdb's copy carries only in-frame clones and drops some. The repertoire includes approximately 17,000 clones, around 80% of them detected once, and approximately 1.7% sits in the top ten. The sample taken for sequencing was blood. The source is a person aged 65 to 79 with breast cancer.

This chain links TRBV30 with TRBJ2-5; 11 positions agree with TRBD2. V shed 0 bases, J shed 5 bases, and the junction held 8 bases outside the gene matches. Germline values: CDR1 GTSNPN, CDR2 SVGIG (reference sequence). This CDR3 has 16 residues. CDR3 nucleotides: TGTGCCTGGAGTGTACCTAGCGGGGGGACTCTGGAGACCCAGTACTTC. Encoded protein: CAWSVPSGGTLETQYF.

The gene calls are TRBV29-1 and TRBJ2-7; TRBD1 agrees at 9 bases. The trim removed 6 bases at V and 0 bases at J, leaving 3 bases unmatched. Germline assignment: CDR1 SQVTM and CDR2 ANQGSEA. There are 13 residues in the CDR3. The CDR3 loop reads CSVGQGLSYEQYF. In DNA form, the CDR3 reads TGCAGCGTAGGACAGGGGCTCTCCTACGAGCAGTACTTC.

This clone has a handful of counts. The chain is built from TRBV4-2 and TRBJ1-6; 7 bases fit TRBD1. Per germline, CDR1 LGHNA and CDR2 YNFKEQ. V lost 4 bases to trimming and J lost 5 bases; unmatched junction nucleotides: 5. CDR3 length: 15 residues. In DNA form, the CDR3 reads TGTGCCAGCAGCCGTTATGACAGGGATAATTCACCCCTCCACTTT. Translation gives CASSRYDRDNSPLHF.

This clone was observed once. The rearrangement joins TRBV28 to TRBJ1-2; TRBD1 might be the D (6 bases). In germline, CDR1 is MDHEN, CDR2 SYDVKM. CDR3 length equals 16 residues. The V and J ends lost 7 bases and 1 base respectively, with 19 bases between them. The CDR3 sequence: CASNQPRQGSNYGYTF. The CDR3 DNA sequence: TGTGCCAGCAACCAACCCCGCCAGGGGAGTAACTATGGCTACACCTTC.

This rearrangement joins TRBV7-2 to TRBJ1-5; D not certain. CDR3 length: 12 residues. Germline assignment: CDR1 SGHTA and CDR2 FQGNSA. The germline V and J ends were trimmed by 6 bases and 3 bases, with 6 bases remaining between them. CDR3 DNA sequence: TGTGCCAGCAGTTATTACAATCAGCCCCAGCATTTT. It codes for CASSYYNQPQHF.

This chain joins TRBV2 and TRBJ2-5; TRBD2 agrees at 14 bases. Trimming removed 5 bases from V and 5 bases from J; junction bases left unmatched: 10. CDR1 and CDR2 from the germline V gene are SNHLY and FYNNEI. The CDR3 is 17 residues long. The CDR3 DNA follows: TGTGCCAGCAGTCATCGACTAGCGGGGGGGCTCTCGGAGACCCAGTACTTC. It yields the protein CASSHRLAGGLSETQYF.

V is TRBV11-2 and J is TRBJ2-2, with a tentative D call TRBD2 (5 bases). Germline V gene sequence: CDR1 SGHAT, CDR2 FQNNGV. The CDR3 runs 14 residues. The V end was cut by 5 bases, the J end by 6 bases, with 13 bases between. This chain's CDR3 is CASSITLGPGELFF. CDR3 DNA sequence: TGTGCCAGCAGCATTACACTAGGGCCCGGGGAGCTGTTTTTT.

The chain couples TRBV6-5 to TRBJ2-3; TRBD2 aligns across 12 bases. This CDR3 has 16 residues. In germline, CDR1 is MNHEY, CDR2 SVGAGI. V lost 4 bases, J lost 1 base, and 3 bases stayed unmatched. This CDR3 is CASSSGTSGRTDTQYF. CDR3 nucleotides: TGTGCCAGCAGTTCCGGGACTAGCGGGCGCACAGATACGCAGTATTTT.

This chain links TRBV7-8 with TRBJ1-2; TRBD1 agrees at 7 bases. V trimming: 5 bases; J trimming: 3 bases; junction bases outside the gene matches: 12. This CDR3 has 16 amino acids. The germline V gene encodes CDR1 SGHVS and CDR2 FQNEAQ. The CDR3 DNA sequence: TGTGCCAGCAGCCCGCCGAGACAGGGCGTTCACTATGGCTACACCTTC. Translation gives CASSPPRQGVHYGYTF. Variable domain in full (rest from reference TRBV7-8 and TRBJ1-2): GAGVSQSPRYKVAKRGQDVALRCDPISGHVSLFWYQQALGQGPEFLTYFQNEAQLDKSGLPSDRFFAERPEGSVSTLKIQRTQQEDSAVYLCASSPPRQGVHYGYTFGSGTRLTVV.